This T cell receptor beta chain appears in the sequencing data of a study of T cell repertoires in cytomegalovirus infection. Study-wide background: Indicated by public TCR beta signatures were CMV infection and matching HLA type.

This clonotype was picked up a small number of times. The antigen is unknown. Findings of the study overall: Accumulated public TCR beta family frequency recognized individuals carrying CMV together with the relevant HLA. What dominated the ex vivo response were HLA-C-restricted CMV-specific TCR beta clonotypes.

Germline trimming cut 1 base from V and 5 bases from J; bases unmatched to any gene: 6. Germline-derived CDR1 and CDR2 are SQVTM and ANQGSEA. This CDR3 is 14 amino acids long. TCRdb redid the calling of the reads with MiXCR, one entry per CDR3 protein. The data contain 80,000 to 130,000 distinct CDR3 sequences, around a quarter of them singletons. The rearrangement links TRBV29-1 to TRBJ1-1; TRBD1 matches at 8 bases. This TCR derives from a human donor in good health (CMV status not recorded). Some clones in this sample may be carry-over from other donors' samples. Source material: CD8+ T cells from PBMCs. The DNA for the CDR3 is TGCAGCGTTGAAGCGGACAGGGTGGGGACTGAAGCTTTCTTT. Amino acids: CSVEADRVGTEAFF.